This entry lists 11 T cell receptor beta chains sequenced from one sample in a study of blood T cell repertoires in COVID-19. Measured with immunoSEQ multiplex PCR; TCRdb has only the in-frame clones, and not every one. The sample lists around 460,000 clones, around 90% occurring once. Sequencing was performed on peripheral blood. Source of these receptors: a man aged 18 to 29 with COVID-19, enrolled during active disease.

The gene calls are TRBV19 and TRBJ1-3, with D tentatively TRBD1 (6 bases). The ends were cut back, 5 bases at V and 0 bases at J, with 14 bases in the middle. This CDR3 has 16 residues. CDR1 is LNHDA and CDR2 is SQIVND in the germline V gene (reference sequence). CDR3 sequence (DNA): TGTGCCAGTAGTGGCAGGGGCACCCGCTCTGGAAACACCATATATTTT. It encodes CASSGRGTRSGNTIYF.

The V call is TRBV6-5, the J call TRBJ2-2, with D possibly matching TRBD2 (5 bases). V dropped 5 bases and J dropped 2 bases, with 12 bases sitting between them. The CDR3 loop spans 15 amino acids. Germline V CDR1 and CDR2: MNHEY, SVGAGI. CDR3 bases: TGTGCCAGCAGTCCCGGCGGGTTTAACACCGGGGAGCTGTTTTTT. As protein: CASSPGGFNTGELFF.

The J gene is TRBJ1-2, the V gene TRBV5-1; 12 positions match TRBD1. CDR1 and CDR2 (germline): SGHRS, YFSETQ. This CDR3 spans 15 amino acids. V dropped 2 bases and J dropped 4; count of bases not matched to a gene: 3. The CDR3 DNA reads TGCGCCAGCAGCTTCGGGACAGGGGGCCGCTATGGCTACACCTTC. It is translated as CASSFGTGGRYGYTF. Together with reference TRBV5-1 and TRBJ1-2, the CDR3 gives the full variable domain: KAGVTQTPRYLIKTRGQQVTLSCSPISGHRSVSWYQQTPGQGLQFLFEYFSETQRNKGNFPGRFSGRQFSNSRSEMNVSTLELGDSALYLCASSFGTGGRYGYTFGSGTRLTVV.

The chain has TRBV18 and TRBJ1-3; no definite D call. The CDR3 sequence is 15 residues long. Trimming removed 5 bases from V and 7 bases from J, with 18 bases in between. Germline V gene lookup returns CDR1 KGHSH and CDR2 LQKENI. CDR3 residues: CASSIEGLAGNTIYF. Here the CDR3 DNA reads TGTGCCAGCTCAATTGAAGGCCTGGCGGGGAACACCATATATTTT.

The chain combines TRBV20-1 with TRBJ2-3; 9 bases agree with TRBD2. There are 14 residues in the CDR3. Germline-derived CDR1 and CDR2 are DFQATT and SNEGSKA (reference sequence). V was pared by 3 bases and J by 6 bases, with 7 bases of the junction left unmatched. The CDR3 DNA is TGCAGTGCTAGTCGGGTTAGCGGGAGTGATACGCAGTATTTT. Translation: CSASRVSGSDTQYF.

The chain couples TRBV9 to TRBJ2-1; D is unclear. The CDR3 is made up of 14 amino acids. The ends were cut back, 0 bases at V and 1 base at J, with 5 bases in the middle. Germline V gene sequence: CDR1 SGDLS, CDR2 YYNGEE. The CDR3, as DNA: TGTGCCAGCAGCGTAGAACATTCCTACAATGAGCAGTTCTTC. Residues: CASSVEHSYNEQFF.

The chain couples TRBV6-4 to TRBJ2-5; possible D gene TRBD2, 5 bases. This CDR3 is 15 amino acids long. Germline lookup yields CDR1 MRHNA and CDR2 SNTAGT. With 3 bases removed from V and 2 bases from J, the gap between germline ends came to 13 bases. DNA for the CDR3: TGTGCCAGCAGTGAAGGCACTAGTGGGCAAGAGACCCAGTACTTC. It yields the protein CASSEGTSGQETQYF.

The chain recombines TRBV4-1 with TRBJ1-3; 7 positions agree with TRBD1. The germline CDR1 and CDR2 sequences are MGHRA and YSYEKL. The J segment lost 0 bases and the V segment lost 0 bases, leaving 5 bases of the junction unmatched. The length of the CDR3 is 17 residues. The CDR3 bases are TGCGCCAGCAGCCAAGATCAGGGGGTCCACTCTGGAAACACCATATATTTT. Translated: CASSQDQGVHSGNTIYF.

The chain couples TRBV19 to TRBJ2-7; TRBD1 matches 7 bases. V shed 5 bases and J 1 base; nucleotides not matched to a gene: 2. There are 13 residues in the CDR3. CDR1 and CDR2 (germline): LNHDA, SQIVND (reference sequence). CDR3 loop: CASSPGQSYEQYF. The CDR3 DNA follows: TGTGCCAGTAGTCCGGGACAGTCCTACGAGCAGTACTTC. The variable domain in full, completed from reference TRBV19 and TRBJ2-7, reads DGGITQSPKYLFRKEGQNVTLSCEQNLNHDAMYWYRQDPGQGLRLIYYSQIVNDFQKGDIAEGYSVSREKKESFPLTVTSAQKNPTAFYLCASSPGQSYEQYFGPGTRLTVT.

The CDR3 region has the DNA TGTGCCAGCCGACAGGGGGCTGGTGAAAAACTGTTTTTT. Its translation: CASRQGAGEKLFF. This chain joins TRBV12-3 or TRBV12-4 and TRBJ1-4; 10 nucleotides agree with TRBD1. The length of the CDR3 is 13 residues. J lost 7 bases, V lost 8 bases, and 4 bases had no gene match.

The J gene is TRBJ2-7, the V gene TRBV6-5; TRBD2 matches 8 bases. The CDR3 is 13 amino acids. J was trimmed by 2 bases and V by 8 bases; bases with no gene match: 5. Germline V gene data show CDR1 as MNHEY and CDR2 as SVGAGI. The DNA of the CDR3 is TGTGCCAGCTTAGCGGGACTAGCCTACGAGCAGTACTTC. Amino acids: CASLAGLAYEQYF.